This T cell receptor (beta chain) stems from a study of cytomegalovirus exposure and HLA in healthy donors. Trimming stripped 4 bases from V and 5 bases from J, with 8 bases between. The CDR3 is 11 residues long. The germline V gene has CDR1 SQVTM and CDR2 ANQGSEA. PCR was performed using 60 Vbeta and 13 Jbeta primers. TCRdb's copy holds only in-frame clones and misses some; the assay was immunoSEQ multiplex PCR. Of about 100,000 clones in the sample, over 75% were seen once. The sequence derives from a man aged 45-65 years in good health and CMV-seropositive. The chain carries TRBV29-1 and TRBJ1-1; tentatively, D is TRBD1 (5 bases). Sequencing input: PBMCs. The CDR3 DNA follows: TGCAGCGTTGGACAGACGACTGAAGCTTTCTTT. This sequence encodes CSVGQTTEAFF.